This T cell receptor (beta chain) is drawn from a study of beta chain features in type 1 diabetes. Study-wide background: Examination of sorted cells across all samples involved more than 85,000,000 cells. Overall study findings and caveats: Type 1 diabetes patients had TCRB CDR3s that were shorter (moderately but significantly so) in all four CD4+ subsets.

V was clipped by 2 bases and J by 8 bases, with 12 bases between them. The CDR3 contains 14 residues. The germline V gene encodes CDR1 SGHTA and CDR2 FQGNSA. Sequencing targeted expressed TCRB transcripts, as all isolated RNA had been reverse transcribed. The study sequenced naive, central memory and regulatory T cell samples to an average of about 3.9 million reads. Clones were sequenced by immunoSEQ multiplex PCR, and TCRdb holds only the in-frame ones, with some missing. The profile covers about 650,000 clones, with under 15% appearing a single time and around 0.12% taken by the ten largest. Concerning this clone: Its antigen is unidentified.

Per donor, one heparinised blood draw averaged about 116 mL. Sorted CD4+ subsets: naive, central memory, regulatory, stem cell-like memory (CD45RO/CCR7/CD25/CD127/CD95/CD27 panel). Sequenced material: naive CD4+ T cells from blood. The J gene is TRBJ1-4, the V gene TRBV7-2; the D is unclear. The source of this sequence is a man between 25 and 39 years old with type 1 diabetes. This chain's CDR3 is CASSLIANEEKLFF. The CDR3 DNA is TGTGCCAGCAGCTTAATCGCAAACGAGGAAAAACTGTTTTTT. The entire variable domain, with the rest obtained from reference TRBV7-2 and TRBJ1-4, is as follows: GAGVSQSPSNKVTEKGKDVELRCDPISGHTALYWYRQSLGQGLEFLIYFQGNSAPDKSGLPSDRFSAERTGGSVSTLTIQRTQQEDSAVYLCASSLIANEEKLFFGSGTQLSVL.